This T cell receptor beta chain was recovered during a study of ipilimumab plus nivolumab after autologous stem cell transplantation. Across the study: A median of 8 nivolumab and roughly 5 ipilimumab doses were given.

Starting 14 to 28 days after autologous transplant, ipilimumab 1 mg/kg was given. Assay used: immunoSEQ multiplex PCR; TCRdb lists only in-frame clones, some missing. Of about 43,000 clones in the sample, approximately 90% were seen once. CDR3 length: 15 residues. V was clipped by 5 bases and J by 4 bases; unmatched bases: 6. Germline lookup yields CDR1 KGHSH and CDR2 LQKENI. The rearrangement links TRBV18 to TRBJ1-4, with 8 bases identical to TRBD1. Sequencing was performed on PBMCs, taken in a trial of ipilimumab plus nivolumab as post-transplant consolidation. The receptor was isolated from a male donor with multiple myeloma. DNA for the CDR3: TGTGCCAGCTCAAAAACAGGGGGAGTTAATGAAAAACTGTTTTTT. Translating it yields CASSKTGGVNEKLFF.